Described below is a single TCR beta chain sequence and its context. The table came from immunoSEQ multiplex PCR; TCRdb's copy has only in-frame clones and leaves some out. The table includes 23,000 or so clones, 78% detected once. The source of the sample is a study of OX40 agonist ivuxolimab in advanced cancers. Patients who had autoimmune disease history or got systemic immunosuppression were left out. The ends lost 0 bases at V and 11 bases at J; junction bases unmatched: 17. From germline, CDR1 is MGHRA and CDR2 YSYEKL. The length of the CDR3 is 20 residues. This material consisted of CD4+ or CD8+ T cells sorted from blood, taken in a trial of the OX40 agonist ivuxolimab. This sequence originates from an adult with an advanced solid tumor such as melanoma, head and neck, liver or kidney cancer. The chain couples TRBV4-1 to TRBJ2-3, with 16 bases identical to TRBD2. The DNA of the CDR3 is TGCGCCAGCAGCCAAGATCAGGCGGGGGGACTAGCGGGAGGGCCCCTCGGGCAGTATTTT. The encoded protein is CASSQDQAGGLAGGPLGQYF.